Listed below are T cell receptor beta chains from one sample, sequenced in a study of vaccination and CD4 T cells after COVID-19. Antigens of these TCRs are unknown. TCRdb reanalysed the PCR reads using MiXCR and keeps one entry per CDR3 protein. The data hold 15,000 to 20,000 distinct CDR3 sequences, with over 45% observed a single time. Sequencing was done on a sample of CD4+ T cells from blood, cultured in vitro. The origin of the receptors is a human donor who had recovered from COVID-19. Both conserved end residues are part of each CDR3. A D gene is named only where the DNA matches it firmly. Size is stated for part of the rows, as once, few or many counts, or as a class when the clone is expanded.

d_call,clone_size,v_call,j_call,cdr3_aa,cdr3_nt
.,.,TRBV7-2,TRBJ2-1,CASSRALKQGNEQFF,TGTGCCAGCAGCCGGGCACTAAAACAGGGCAATGAGCAGTTCTTC
TRBD1,few,TRBV20-1,TRBJ1-2,CSAGTATLYGYTF,TGCAGTGCTGGGACAGCGACTCTCTATGGCTACACCTTC
TRBD1,.,TRBV18,TRBJ2-1,CASSDRQGRYNEQFF,TGTGCCAGCTCCGATCGACAGGGTCGCTACAATGAGCAGTTCTTC
TRBD1,.,TRBV6-5,TRBJ1-6,CASSYSWEDRVGPLHF,TGTGCCAGCAGTTACTCGTGGGAGGACAGGGTGGGACCCCTCCACTTT
.,few,TRBV20-1,TRBJ2-3,CSARAPRGDTQYF,TGCAGTGCTAGAGCTCCCAGAGGAGATACGCAGTATTTT
TRBD1,.,TRBV30,TRBJ1-2,CAWSVRGPRDYGYTF,TGTGCCTGGAGTGTAAGGGGGCCTCGAGACTATGGCTACACCTTC
.,few,TRBV19,TRBJ1-2,CASRVNTGPYGYTF,TGTGCCAGTAGGGTTAACACGGGACCGTATGGCTACACCTTC
TRBD1,.,TRBV7-3,TRBJ2-3,CASSIGTGVPDTQYF,TGTGCCAGCAGCATCGGGACAGGGGTACCGGATACGCAGTATTTT
TRBD1,.,TRBV6-2/TRBV6-3,TRBJ1-5,CASSYSIQGANQPQHF,TGTGCCAGCAGTTACTCTATCCAGGGGGCAAATCAGCCCCAGCATTTT
TRBD1,.,TRBV7-3,TRBJ1-6,CASSRGTGGLGGNSPLHF,TGTGCCAGCAGCCGTGGGACAGGGGGTCTTGGAGGGAATTCACCCCTCCACTTT
TRBD2,.,TRBV20-1,TRBJ2-3,CSAFGLAGELDTQYF,TGCAGTGCTTTTGGACTAGCGGGAGAATTAGATACGCAGTATTTT
.,few,TRBV12-3/TRBV12-4,TRBJ1-2,CASSSYREGYTF,TGTGCCAGCAGTTCATACAGGGAGGGCTACACCTTC
TRBD2,.,TRBV9,TRBJ2-2,CASSVAPRASGRYAGELFF,TGTGCCAGCAGCGTAGCCCCCAGGGCTAGCGGGAGGTATGCCGGGGAGCTGTTTTTT
.,.,TRBV3-1,TRBJ1-1,CASSPSRLNTEAFF,TGTGCCAGCAGCCCCAGCCGGCTGAACACTGAAGCTTTCTTT